These 7 T cell receptor beta chains originate from one sample sequenced in a study of T cell changes during pregnancy in multiple sclerosis. Assay: immunoSEQ multiplex PCR; the TCRdb copy retains only in-frame clones and omits some. The table shows around 96,000 clones, with 94% occurring only once. The sequences come from peripheral blood, collected after pregnancy. These receptors came from a female donor in good health, enrolled as a control in a pregnancy study.

This clone was seen a few times. The chain is built from TRBV28 and TRBJ1-1, with 7 nucleotides matching TRBD1. V trimming: 5 bases; J trimming: 1 base; junction bases outside the gene matches: 1. The CDR3 has 13 amino acids. Looked up from germline, CDR1 is MDHEN and CDR2 is SYDVKM. The CDR3 reads CASSGTANTEAFF. CDR3 DNA: TGTGCCAGCAGTGGGACAGCGAACACTGAAGCTTTCTTT.

The J gene is TRBJ1-5, the V gene TRBV25-1; 8 positions match TRBD1. The CDR3 contains 14 residues. V shed 5 bases, J shed 3 bases, and the junction held 3 bases outside the gene matches. The germline CDR1 and CDR2 sequences are MGHDK and SYGVNS. CDR3 sequence: CASSTTGDNQPQHF. CDR3 sequence (DNA): TGTGCCAGCAGTACGACAGGGGACAATCAGCCCCAGCATTTT.

This clone came up a few times. The rearrangement uses TRBV4-1 and TRBJ1-2; D is uncertain. There are 15 residues in the CDR3. V dropped 0 bases and J dropped 2 bases, with 10 bases sitting between them. The germline CDR1 and CDR2 sequences are MGHRA and YSYEKL. The CDR3 reads CASSQDHRENYGYTF. DNA of the CDR3: TGCGCCAGCAGCCAAGATCACCGGGAGAACTATGGCTACACCTTC.

V is TRBV7-2 and J is TRBJ1-5; 7 nucleotides match TRBD1. The V gene's germline CDR1 is SGHTA and CDR2 FQGNSA. The CDR3 has 17 residues. V was pared by 1 base and J by 1 base, with 7 bases of the junction left unmatched. CDR3 in amino acids: CASSLDPGTVSNQPQHF. The CDR3, as DNA: TGTGCCAGCAGCTTAGACCCAGGGACAGTCAGCAATCAGCCCCAGCATTTT.

The sample holds one count of this clone. The chain combines TRBV10-3 with TRBJ1-1, with a tentative D call TRBD1 (6 bases). V lost 3 bases to trimming and J lost 1 base, with 15 bases between them. This CDR3 is 16 amino acids long. CDR1 ENHRY and CDR2 SYGVKD come from the germline V gene. The CDR3 loop reads CAISDRGAVRNTEAFF. The CDR3 region has the DNA TGTGCCATCAGTGATCGGGGGGCAGTGAGGAACACTGAAGCTTTCTTT.

The chain links TRBV5-1 to TRBJ2-2; possibly TRBD2 for D (6 bases). Trimming took off 0 bases at V and 0 bases at J, with 9 bases between the two ends. The germline CDR1 and CDR2 sequences are SGHRS and YFSETQ. The CDR3 has 16 amino acids. For the CDR3, the DNA is TGCGCCAGCAGCTTGGTAGCGGTCCCGAACACCGGGGAGCTGTTTTTT. Protein: CASSLVAVPNTGELFF.

Of note for this clone: An end of the junction differs from the germline gene, which may be a read error. This chain links TRBV6-5 with TRBJ1-1; 8 bases line up with TRBD1. This CDR3 has 14 residues. Germline CDR1 MNHEY, CDR2 SVGAGI. CDR3 nucleotide sequence: TGTGCCAGCACTTACGGGACAGGCAACACTGAAGCTTTCTTT. This encodes CASTYGTGNTEAFF.